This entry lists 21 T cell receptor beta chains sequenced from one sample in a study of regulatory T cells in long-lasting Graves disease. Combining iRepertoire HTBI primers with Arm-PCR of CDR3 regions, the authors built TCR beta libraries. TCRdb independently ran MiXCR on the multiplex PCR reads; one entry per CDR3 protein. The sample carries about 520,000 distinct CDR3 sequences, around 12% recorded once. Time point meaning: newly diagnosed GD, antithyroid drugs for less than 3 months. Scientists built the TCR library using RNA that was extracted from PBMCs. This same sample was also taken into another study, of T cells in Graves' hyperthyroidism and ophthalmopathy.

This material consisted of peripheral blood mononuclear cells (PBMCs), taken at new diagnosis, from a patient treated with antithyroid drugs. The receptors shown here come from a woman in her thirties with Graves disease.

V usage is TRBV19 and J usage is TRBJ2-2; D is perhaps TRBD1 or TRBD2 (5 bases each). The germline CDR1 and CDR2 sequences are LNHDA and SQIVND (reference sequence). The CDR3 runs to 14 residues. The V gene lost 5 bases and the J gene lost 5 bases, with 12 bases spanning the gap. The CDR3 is CASSPRDGTGELFF. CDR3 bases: TGTGCCAGTAGTCCACGGGACGGAACCGGGGAGCTGTTTTTT.

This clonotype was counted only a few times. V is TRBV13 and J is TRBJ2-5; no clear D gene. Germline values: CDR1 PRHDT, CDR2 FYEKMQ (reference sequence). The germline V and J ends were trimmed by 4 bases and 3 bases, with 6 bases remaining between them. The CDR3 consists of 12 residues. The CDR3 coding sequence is TGTGCCAGCAGCTCCATAAAAGAGACCCAGTACTTC. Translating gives CASSSIKETQYF.

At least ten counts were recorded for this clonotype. The CDR3 nucleotides read TGTGCCAGTAACAGGGTTGGGGATACGCAGTATTTT. Its protein is CASNRVGDTQYF. The V call is TRBV19, the J call TRBJ2-3; a weak D match, TRBD1 (6 bases). Germline V lookup: CDR1 LNHDA, CDR2 SQIVND (reference sequence). Trimming took 7 bases from V and 6 from J, leaving 11 bases between them. The CDR3 length is 12 residues.

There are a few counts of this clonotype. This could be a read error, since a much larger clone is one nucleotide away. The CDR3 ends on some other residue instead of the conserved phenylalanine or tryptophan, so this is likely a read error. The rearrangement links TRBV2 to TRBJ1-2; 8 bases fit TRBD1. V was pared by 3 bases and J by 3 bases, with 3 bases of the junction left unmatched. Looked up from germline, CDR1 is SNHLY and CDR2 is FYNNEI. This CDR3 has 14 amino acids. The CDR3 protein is CASSDPDRDYGYTI. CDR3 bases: TGTGCCAGCAGTGACCCGGACAGGGACTATGGCTACACCATC.

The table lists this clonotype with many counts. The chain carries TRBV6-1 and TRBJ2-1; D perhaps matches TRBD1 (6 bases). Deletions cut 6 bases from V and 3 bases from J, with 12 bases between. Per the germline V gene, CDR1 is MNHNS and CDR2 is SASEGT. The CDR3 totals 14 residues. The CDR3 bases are TGTGCCAGCAGGGAGACAGGCTTCTACAATGAGCAGTTCTTC. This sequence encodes CASRETGFYNEQFF.

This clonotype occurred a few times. In DNA form, the CDR3 reads TGTGCCAGCTCACCAGGGGACAGGGTCTATGGCTACACCTTC. Translating it yields CASSPGDRVYGYTF. The chain couples TRBV18 to TRBJ1-2; 9 positions agree with TRBD1. The ends lost 2 bases at V and 4 bases at J; junction bases unmatched: 2. Germline V gives CDR1 KGHSH, CDR2 LQKENI. The CDR3 has 14 amino acids.

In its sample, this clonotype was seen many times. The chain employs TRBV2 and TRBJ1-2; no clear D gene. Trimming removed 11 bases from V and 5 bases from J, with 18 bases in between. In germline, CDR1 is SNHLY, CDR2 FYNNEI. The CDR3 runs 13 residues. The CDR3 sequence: CAGYLSAVYGYTF. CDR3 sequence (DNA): TGTGCCGGGTACCTCAGCGCAGTTTATGGCTACACCTTC.

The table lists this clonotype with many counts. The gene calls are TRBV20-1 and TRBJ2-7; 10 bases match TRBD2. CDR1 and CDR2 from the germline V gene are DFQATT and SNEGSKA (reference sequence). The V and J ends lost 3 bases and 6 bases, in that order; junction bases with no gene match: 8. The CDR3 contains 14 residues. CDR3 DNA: TGCAGTGCTAGTGGGGCTAGCGGGAGCAGCGAGCAGTACTTC. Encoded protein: CSASGASGSSEQYF.

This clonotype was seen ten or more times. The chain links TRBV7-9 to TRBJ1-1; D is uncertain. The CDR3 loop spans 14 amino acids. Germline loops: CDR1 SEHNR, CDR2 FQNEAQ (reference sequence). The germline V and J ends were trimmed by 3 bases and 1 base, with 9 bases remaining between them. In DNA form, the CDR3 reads TGTGCCAGCAGCTTGTACAGAACGAACACTGAAGCTTTCTTT. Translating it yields CASSLYRTNTEAFF.

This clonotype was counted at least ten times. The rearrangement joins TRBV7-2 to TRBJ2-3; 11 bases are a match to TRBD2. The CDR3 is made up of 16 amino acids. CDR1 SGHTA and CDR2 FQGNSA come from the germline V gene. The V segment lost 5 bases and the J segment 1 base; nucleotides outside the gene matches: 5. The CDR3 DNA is TGTGCCAGCAGCCCTCCGGGACTAGCGGGCACAGATACGCAGTATTTT. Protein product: CASSPPGLAGTDTQYF. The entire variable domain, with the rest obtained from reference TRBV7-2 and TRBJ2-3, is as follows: GAGVSQSPSNKVTEKGKDVELRCDPISGHTALYWYRQSLGQGLEFLIYFQGNSAPDKSGLPSDRFSAERTGGSVSTLTIQRTQQEDSAVYLCASSPPGLAGTDTQYFGPGTRLTVL.

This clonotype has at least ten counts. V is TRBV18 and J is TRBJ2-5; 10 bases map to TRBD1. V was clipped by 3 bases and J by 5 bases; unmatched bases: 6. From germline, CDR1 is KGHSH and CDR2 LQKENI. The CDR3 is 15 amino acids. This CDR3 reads CASSPNRQGAETQYF. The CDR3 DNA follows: TGTGCCAGCTCACCGAACCGACAGGGGGCCGAGACCCAGTACTTC.

The CDR3 region is CASSLLAGVNNIQYF. CDR3 DNA sequence: TGTGCCAGTAGTTTACTAGCGGGAGTAAATAACATTCAGTACTTC. This sequence joins TRBV19 and TRBJ2-4; the match to TRBD2 covers 11 bases. The CDR3 runs to 15 residues. From germline, CDR1 is LNHDA and CDR2 SQIVND (reference sequence). V was pared by 5 bases and J by 7 bases, with 7 bases of the junction left unmatched.

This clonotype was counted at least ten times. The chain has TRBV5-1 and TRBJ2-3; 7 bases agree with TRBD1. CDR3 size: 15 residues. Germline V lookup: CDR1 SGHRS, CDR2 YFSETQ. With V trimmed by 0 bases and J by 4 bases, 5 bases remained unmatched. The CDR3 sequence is CASSLADRDADTQYF. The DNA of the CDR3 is TGCGCCAGCAGCTTGGCCGACAGGGATGCAGATACGCAGTATTTT.

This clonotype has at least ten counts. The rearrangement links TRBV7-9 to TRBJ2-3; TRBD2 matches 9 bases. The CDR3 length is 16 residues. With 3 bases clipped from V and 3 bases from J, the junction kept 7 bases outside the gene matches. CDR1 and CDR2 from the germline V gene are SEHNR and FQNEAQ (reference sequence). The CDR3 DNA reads TGTGCCAGCAGCTTCGGAGCTAGCGGGAAGACAGATACGCAGTATTTT. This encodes CASSFGASGKTDTQYF.

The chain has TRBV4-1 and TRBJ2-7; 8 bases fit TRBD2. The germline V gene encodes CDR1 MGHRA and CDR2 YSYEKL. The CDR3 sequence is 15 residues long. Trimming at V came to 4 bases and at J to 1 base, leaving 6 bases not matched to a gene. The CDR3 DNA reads TGCGCCAGCAGCCCCGGGGGGGGTCGGTCCTACGAGCAGTACTTC. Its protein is CASSPGGGRSYEQYF.

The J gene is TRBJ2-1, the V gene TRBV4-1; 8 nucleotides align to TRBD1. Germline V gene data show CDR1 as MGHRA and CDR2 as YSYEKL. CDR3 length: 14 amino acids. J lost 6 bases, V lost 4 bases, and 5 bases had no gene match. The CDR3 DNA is TGCGCCAGCAGCCCAGGACAGGGTATCAATGAGCAGTTCTTC. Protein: CASSPGQGINEQFF.

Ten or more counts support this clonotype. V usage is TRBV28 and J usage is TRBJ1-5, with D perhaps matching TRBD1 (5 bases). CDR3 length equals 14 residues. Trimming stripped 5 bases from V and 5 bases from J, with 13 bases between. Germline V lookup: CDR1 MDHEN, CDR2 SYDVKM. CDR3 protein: CASSIGRGDQPQHF. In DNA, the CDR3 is TGTGCCAGCAGTATTGGGCGGGGGGATCAGCCCCAGCATTTT.

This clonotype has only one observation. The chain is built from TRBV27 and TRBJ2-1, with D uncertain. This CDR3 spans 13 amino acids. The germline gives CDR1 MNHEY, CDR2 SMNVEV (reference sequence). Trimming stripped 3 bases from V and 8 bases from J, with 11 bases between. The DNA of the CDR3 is TGTGCCAGCAGTTTCACAGCCCGGCATGAGCAGTTCTTC. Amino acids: CASSFTARHEQFF.

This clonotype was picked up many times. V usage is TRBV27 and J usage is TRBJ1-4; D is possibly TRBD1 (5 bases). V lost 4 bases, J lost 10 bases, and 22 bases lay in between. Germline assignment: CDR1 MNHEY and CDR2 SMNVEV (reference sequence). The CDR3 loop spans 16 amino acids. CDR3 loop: CASSSFLGGPGAKLFF. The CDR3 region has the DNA TGTGCCAGCAGTTCGTTTCTTGGGGGTCCGGGTGCAAAACTGTTTTTT.

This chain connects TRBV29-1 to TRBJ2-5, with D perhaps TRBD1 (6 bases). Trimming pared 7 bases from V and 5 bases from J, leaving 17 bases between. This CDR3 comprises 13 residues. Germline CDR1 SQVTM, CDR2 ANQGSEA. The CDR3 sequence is CSAQTTGPETQYF. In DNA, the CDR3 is TGCAGCGCCCAGACGACAGGTCCGGAGACCCAGTACTTC.

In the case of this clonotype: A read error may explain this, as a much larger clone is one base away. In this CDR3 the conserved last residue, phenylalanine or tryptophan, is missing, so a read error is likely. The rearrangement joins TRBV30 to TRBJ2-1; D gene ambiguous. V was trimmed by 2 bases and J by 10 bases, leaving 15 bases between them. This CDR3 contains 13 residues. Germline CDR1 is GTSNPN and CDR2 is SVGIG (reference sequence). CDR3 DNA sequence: TGTGCCTGGAGTCGGCTGAACGATGGGGAGCAGTTCTTG. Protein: CAWSRLNDGEQFL.